Shown below are 8 T cell receptor beta chains from a single sample sequenced in a study of blood T cell repertoires in COVID-19 (dated by TCRdb to 2020 to 2021). The library was made by the immunoSEQ multiplex PCR assay. TCRdb provides this immuneACCESS table in a form limited to in-frame rearrangements. Some clones are lacking; in checked studies, under half of them reflect an unresolved V gene, and why the rest are absent is not known. The sample table records 150,000 or so clones; 90% of these occur just once. Clones ranked in the top ten supply about a sixth of the sample. What was sequenced was peripheral blood. These receptor sequences come from a man between 60 and 75 years old with active or convalescent COVID-19.

The V and J genes are TRBV3-1 (or the pseudogene TRBV3-2) and TRBJ1-1, with D unclear. The CDR3 covers 11 residues. Trimming cost V 6 bases and J 5 bases, with 7 bases left between them. The germline CDR1 and CDR2 sequences are LGHDT and YNNKEL (reference sequence). The CDR3 spells CASSRRTEAFF. CDR3 nucleotide sequence: TGTGCCAGCAGTCGTCGGACTGAAGCTTTCTTT.

The CDR3 DNA follows: TGTGCCAGCAGTTACTCGACTGCGCAGTACTACGAGCAGTACTTC. This sequence encodes CASSYSTAQYYEQYF. V gene TRBV6-5 combines with J gene TRBJ2-7; D gene unclear. Germline V gives CDR1 MNHEY, CDR2 SVGAGI. V dropped 0 bases and J dropped 3 bases, with 12 bases sitting between them. The CDR3 is 15 amino acids.

This chain connects TRBV2 to TRBJ1-1; the D gene is possibly TRBD1 (6 bases). The CDR3 sequence is 15 residues long. The V gene's germline CDR1 is SNHLY and CDR2 FYNNEI. V was clipped by 3 bases and J by 1 base, with 12 bases between them. CDR3 in DNA: TGTGCCAGCAGTGACCTAACAGGGAGGAACACTGAAGCTTTCTTT. It codes for CASSDLTGRNTEAFF.

The V and J genes are TRBV7-9 and TRBJ2-5; no clear D gene. The CDR3 is 14 residues long. The V end lost 1 base, the J end lost 3 bases, and 9 bases lay between the germline ends. Germline CDR1 is SEHNR and CDR2 is FQNEAQ (reference sequence). In DNA form, the CDR3 reads TGTGCCAGCAGCTTAGGGAGCTGGGAAGAGACCCAGTACTTC. Protein: CASSLGSWEETQYF. The complete variable domain, with remaining parts taken from reference TRBV7-9 and TRBJ2-5, reads DTGVSQNPRHKITKRGQNVTFRCDPISEHNRLYWYRQTLGQGPEFLTYFQNEAQLEKSRLLSDRFSAERPKGSFSTLEIQRTEQGDSAMYLCASSLGSWEETQYFGPGTRLLVL.

V is TRBV9 and J is TRBJ1-2; 8 bases are shared with TRBD1. CDR1 and CDR2 from the germline V gene are SGDLS and YYNGEE. V trimming: 3 bases; J trimming: 8 bases; junction bases outside the gene matches: 9. The CDR3 length is 14 residues. The CDR3: CASSERGTGRGYTF. For the CDR3, the DNA is TGTGCCAGCAGCGAGAGGGGGACAGGCAGGGGCTACACCTTC.

The V gene is TRBV5-4, the J gene TRBJ2-7, with a weak D call TRBD2 (7 bases). Germline V lookup: CDR1 SGHNT, CDR2 YYREEE (reference sequence). CDR3 size: 13 residues. Deletions cut 4 bases from V and 3 bases from J, with 11 bases between. The CDR3 is CASSGGARYEQYF. CDR3 in DNA: TGTGCCAGCAGCGGGGGGGCCCGCTACGAGCAGTACTTC.

As regards this clone: Other DNA sequences within the sample encode an identical CDR3. The rearrangement uses TRBV3-1 (or the pseudogene TRBV3-2) and TRBJ1-2, with 9 nucleotides matching TRBD1. Per germline, CDR1 LGHDT and CDR2 YNNKEL (reference sequence). V was pared by 0 bases and J by 2 bases, with 4 bases of the junction left unmatched. The CDR3 extends over 16 amino acids. The CDR3 protein is CASSQDRTGANYGYTF. The CDR3 nucleotides read TGTGCCAGCAGCCAAGACCGGACAGGGGCGAACTATGGCTACACCTTC.

The V gene is TRBV7-9, the J gene TRBJ2-7; TRBD2 might be the D (5 bases). V lost 8 bases and J 3 bases, leaving 26 bases between the germline ends. The germline CDR1 and CDR2 sequences are SEHNR and FQNEAQ (reference sequence). This CDR3 comprises 17 residues. The CDR3 nucleotides read TGTGCCAGCGGGAACTATGACGTTCGTTCGGGGAGCTACGAGCAGTACTTC. It codes for CASGNYDVRSGSYEQYF.